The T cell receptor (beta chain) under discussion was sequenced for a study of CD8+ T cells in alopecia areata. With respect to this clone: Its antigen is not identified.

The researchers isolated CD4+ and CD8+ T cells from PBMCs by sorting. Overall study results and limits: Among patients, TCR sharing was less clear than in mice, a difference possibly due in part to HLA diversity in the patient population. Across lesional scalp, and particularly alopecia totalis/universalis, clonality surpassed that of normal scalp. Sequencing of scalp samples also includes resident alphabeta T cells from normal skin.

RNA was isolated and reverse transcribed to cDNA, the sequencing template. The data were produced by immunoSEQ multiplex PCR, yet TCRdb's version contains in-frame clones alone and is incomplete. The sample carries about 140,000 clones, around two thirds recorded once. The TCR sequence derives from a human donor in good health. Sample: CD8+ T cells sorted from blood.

DNA for the CDR3: TGTGCCAGCAGCTTAGGACAGGGCATCGACGAGCAGTACTTC. Translated: CASSLGQGIDEQYF. The rearrangement links TRBV11-2 to TRBJ2-7; TRBD1 matches 7 bases. The CDR3 loop spans 14 amino acids. V was pared by 1 base and J by 5 bases, with 5 bases of the junction left unmatched. Germline CDR1 is SGHAT and CDR2 is FQNNGV.